This TCR beta chain was recorded in a study of regulatory T cells in long-lasting Graves disease. Time point in this sample: newly diagnosed GD, antithyroid drugs for less than 3 months. From PBMCs, RNA was extracted and then used to make the TCR library. This clonotype was recorded many times. Relying on iRepertoire HTBI primers and Arm-PCR of CDR3 regions, the team built TCR beta libraries. TCRdb analysed the multiplex PCR reads with MiXCR anew, one entry per CDR3 protein. Of around 400,000 distinct CDR3 sequences detected, about 15% appear once; the ten largest clones hold roughly 8%. The sample was also linked to a second study, of T cells in Graves' hyperthyroidism and ophthalmopathy.

The receptor's source is a woman aged 40 to 50 with Graves disease. The starting material was peripheral blood mononuclear cells (PBMCs), obtained at new diagnosis, from a patient treated with antithyroid drugs.

The CDR3 DNA sequence: TGTGCCAGCAGCGAAGCGGACCCAGGGTACGAGCAGTACTTC. Translating it yields CASSEADPGYEQYF. The chain couples TRBV11-1 to TRBJ2-7; possibly TRBD1 or TRBD2 for D (5 bases each). This CDR3 has 14 residues. Germline V lookup: CDR1 SGHAT, CDR2 FQDESV (reference sequence). V was shortened by 5 bases and J by 4 bases, with 15 bases between the two germline ends. Combining the CDR3 with reference TRBV11-1 and TRBJ2-7 gives the whole variable domain EAEVAQSPRYKITEKSQAVAFWCDPISGHATLYWYRQILGQGPELLVQFQDESVVDDSQLPKDRFSAERLKGVDSTLKIQPAELGDSAMYLCASSEADPGYEQYFGPGTRLTVT.